One sample yielded the 21 T cell receptor beta chains listed below, sequenced in a study of shared clonotypes between healthy human individuals. The table came from immunoSEQ multiplex PCR; TCRdb's copy has only in-frame clones and leaves some out. The top ten hold roughly 0.56% of the sample, which has 1,100,000 or so clones, about 84% seen once. Sequenced: memory CD4+ T cells from PBMCs. Regarding subset: CD45RA-negative fraction. These receptors all stem from a young man in good health. Some clones in this sample may be carry-over from other donors' samples.

The chain carries TRBV5-4 and TRBJ2-6, with D possibly being TRBD1 (6 bases). Germline V CDR1 and CDR2: SGHNT, YYREEE (reference sequence). The CDR3 has 19 residues. V dropped 3 bases and J dropped 0 bases, with 19 bases sitting between them. The CDR3: CASSSGRAGAGSGANVLTF. The CDR3 DNA reads as TGTGCCAGCAGCTCTGGAAGGGCAGGGGCGGGCTCTGGGGCCAACGTCCTGACTTTC.

The CDR3 loop is CASSQGTGGREQYF. CDR3 coding DNA: TGCGCCAGCAGCCAGGGGACAGGGGGACGCGAGCAGTACTTC. This chain links TRBV4-3 with TRBJ2-7; 11 positions match TRBD1. From germline, CDR1 is LGHNA and CDR2 YSLEER. The CDR3 is 14 residues long. J lost 6 bases, V lost 3 bases, and 4 bases had no gene match.

This clone has at least ten counts. The gene calls are TRBV27 and TRBJ1-1, with TRBD1 as a possible D gene (6 bases). The length of the CDR3 is 14 residues. V lost 6 bases to trimming and J lost 1 base, with 12 bases between them. Per the germline V gene, CDR1 is MNHEY and CDR2 is SMNVEV (reference sequence). The CDR3: CASSPDRKNTEAFF. CDR3 coding DNA: TGTGCCAGCAGCCCCGACAGGAAGAACACTGAAGCTTTCTTT.

The chain has TRBV11-1 and TRBJ1-1; D is unresolved. The length of the CDR3 is 14 residues. The germline V gene has CDR1 SGHAT and CDR2 FQDESV (reference sequence). Deletions cut 5 bases from V and 4 bases from J, with 14 bases between. This CDR3 reads CASSPDGGGTEAFF. CDR3 DNA sequence: TGTGCCAGCAGCCCGGACGGCGGTGGCACTGAAGCTTTCTTT. The full variable domain, rest sourced from reference TRBV11-1 and TRBJ1-1, is EAEVAQSPRYKITEKSQAVAFWCDPISGHATLYWYRQILGQGPELLVQFQDESVVDDSQLPKDRFSAERLKGVDSTLKIQPAELGDSAMYLCASSPDGGGTEAFFGQGTRLTVV.

The table lists this clone with a few counts. The CDR3 region is CASSQDLSGGTTDTQYF. CDR3 nucleotides: TGCGCCAGCAGCCAGGATCTTAGCGGGGGGACTACAGATACGCAGTATTTT. The rearrangement joins TRBV4-3 to TRBJ2-3; 10 bases align to TRBD2. This CDR3 spans 17 amino acids. The germline V gene encodes CDR1 LGHNA and CDR2 YSLEER. Germline trimming cut 3 bases from V and 3 bases from J; bases unmatched to any gene: 9.

The chain carries TRBV14 and TRBJ2-1; either TRBD1 or TRBD2 may fit D (5 bases each). The CDR3 spans 11 residues. Germline V gene data show CDR1 as SGHDN and CDR2 as FVKESK. The V and J ends lost 1 base and 12 bases respectively, with 7 bases between them. In nucleotides, the CDR3 is TGTGCCAGCAGCCAAGGGGGGTGGCAGTTCTTC. It yields the protein CASSQGGWQFF.

V gene TRBV28 combines with J gene TRBJ2-1; no definite D call. The CDR3 runs to 16 residues. Germline V lookup: CDR1 MDHEN, CDR2 SYDVKM. The V gene lost 7 bases and the J gene lost 4 bases, with 20 bases spanning the gap. The CDR3 loop is CASNKALSARYNEQFF. The CDR3 DNA sequence: TGTGCCAGCAACAAAGCCTTAAGCGCCCGTTACAATGAGCAGTTCTTC. Full variable domain (outside the CDR3, taken from reference TRBV28 and TRBJ2-1): DVKVTQSSRYLVKRTGEKVFLECVQDMDHENMFWYRQDPGLGLRLIYFSYDVKMKEKGDIPEGYSVSREKKERFSLILESASTNQTSMYLCASNKALSARYNEQFFGPGTRLTVL.

V is TRBV6-1 and J is TRBJ2-1, with D hard to call. Germline V gene lookup returns CDR1 MNHNS and CDR2 SASEGT. The CDR3 runs 14 residues. The V and J ends lost 2 bases and 7 bases respectively, with 12 bases between them. The CDR3 region is CASSEFLGNNEQFF. The CDR3 DNA follows: TGTGCCAGCAGTGAATTTCTGGGAAATAATGAGCAGTTCTTC.

Only a few counts were recorded for this clone. The chain recombines TRBV4-1 with TRBJ1-2; 9 bases are shared with TRBD1. Germline V lookup: CDR1 MGHRA, CDR2 YSYEKL. The V and J ends lost 1 base and 5 bases, in that order; junction bases with no gene match: 2. The CDR3 loop spans 14 amino acids. CDR3 loop: CASSQGDRAYGYTF. CDR3 coding DNA: TGCGCCAGCAGCCAAGGGGACAGGGCATATGGCTACACCTTC.

This chain links TRBV7-2 with TRBJ1-1; 8 nucleotides align to TRBD1. The CDR3 length is 13 residues. Germline CDR1 SGHTA, CDR2 FQGNSA. V was clipped by 2 bases and J by 8 bases; unmatched bases: 4. The CDR3 here is CASSLSQGAEAFF. CDR3 DNA sequence: TGTGCCAGCAGCTTAAGCCAGGGGGCAGAAGCTTTCTTT.

Remarks on this clone: Other nucleotide sequences in the sample specify the same CDR3. This chain uses TRBV9 with TRBJ1-1; D possibly corresponds to TRBD1 (5 bases). V was trimmed by 0 bases and J by 1 base, leaving 7 bases between them. The CDR3 contains 14 residues. The germline V gene has CDR1 SGDLS and CDR2 YYNGEE. The CDR3 DNA is TGTGCCAGCAGCGTAGGGCAGGGGAACACTGAAGCTTTCTTT. Residues: CASSVGQGNTEAFF.

This clone has only a few counts. The chain is built from TRBV28 and TRBJ2-3; unclear D gene. Germline CDR1 is MDHEN and CDR2 is SYDVKM. This CDR3 is built from 16 residues. Trimming took off 2 bases at V and 4 bases at J, with 16 bases between the two ends. The CDR3 DNA is TGTGCCAGCAGTTTAATCGATTTAATCACCGCAGATACGCAGTATTTT. This codes for CASSLIDLITADTQYF.

As regards this clone: The junction differs from germline at one of its ends, possibly a read error. The J gene is TRBJ1-3, the V gene TRBV7-2; D is uncertain. Germline V CDR1 and CDR2: SGHTA, FQGNSA. The CDR3 runs to 8 residues. In nucleotides, the CDR3 is TGTGCCAGCAGCTCCGGAGATTTT. Translation: CASSSGDF.

The chain joins TRBV27 to TRBJ2-7; tentatively, D is TRBD1 or TRBD2 (5 bases each). The V gene's germline CDR1 is MNHEY and CDR2 SMNVEV (reference sequence). This CDR3 comprises 13 residues. The V gene lost 8 bases and the J gene lost 3 bases, with 14 bases spanning the gap. This chain's CDR3 is CASRRAGSYEQYF. The CDR3 DNA reads TGTGCCAGCCGGCGAGCAGGGAGCTACGAGCAGTACTTC.

The chain carries TRBV18 and TRBJ1-1; D not resolved. Germline CDR1 KGHSH, CDR2 LQKENI. V lost 1 base, J lost 6 bases, and 9 bases lay in between. This CDR3 spans 13 amino acids. The CDR3 spells CASSPQAESEAFF. The CDR3 DNA sequence: TGTGCCAGCTCACCACAGGCCGAATCTGAAGCTTTCTTT.

This CDR3 reads CAWREQLNQPQHF. The CDR3, as DNA: TGTGCCTGGAGGGAACAGCTCAATCAGCCCCAGCATTTT. The chain uses TRBV30 and TRBJ1-5; D unresolved. Germline assignment: CDR1 GTSNPN and CDR2 SVGIG (reference sequence). V gave up 3 bases and J gave up 3 bases, with 9 bases separating them. The CDR3 extends over 13 amino acids.

The genes are TRBV5-1 and TRBJ2-7; a possible D gene is TRBD1 (6 bases). Trimming pared 3 bases from V and 2 bases from J, leaving 12 bases between. CDR3 length: 14 residues. The germline V gene encodes CDR1 SGHRS and CDR2 YFSETQ. CDR3 loop: CASSYDRTTYEQYF. For the CDR3, the DNA is TGCGCCAGCAGCTATGACAGGACGACCTACGAGCAGTACTTC.

A single count supports this clone. The chain combines TRBV6-1 with TRBJ2-1; D unclear. The V gene lost 3 bases and the J gene lost 6 bases, with 18 bases spanning the gap. Germline CDR1 reads MNHNS; CDR2 reads SASEGT. This CDR3 is built from 16 residues. CDR3 amino acids: CASSDNMWESPNEQFF. The DNA of the CDR3 is TGTGCCAGCAGTGATAATATGTGGGAATCCCCCAATGAGCAGTTCTTC.

J is TRBJ1-1 and V is TRBV19, with TRBD1 as a possible D gene (6 bases). Germline assignment: CDR1 LNHDA and CDR2 SQIVND (reference sequence). This CDR3 is 15 amino acids long. V lost 5 bases and J 2 bases, leaving 15 bases between the germline ends. This chain's CDR3 is CASSPGQPKNTEAFF. The CDR3 DNA sequence: TGTGCCAGTAGTCCCGGACAGCCGAAAAACACTGAAGCTTTCTTT.

The V gene is TRBV28, the J gene TRBJ2-5, with D tentatively TRBD2 (5 bases). V was shortened by 3 bases and J by 5 bases, with 10 bases between the two germline ends. The CDR3 totals 13 residues. The germline V gene has CDR1 MDHEN and CDR2 SYDVKM. CDR3 in amino acids: CASSFPGTETQYF. In DNA, the CDR3 is TGTGCCAGCAGTTTTCCGGGAACCGAGACCCAGTACTTC.

This chain links TRBV19 with TRBJ1-1, with a tentative D call TRBD1 (6 bases). Germline V CDR1 and CDR2: LNHDA, SQIVND (reference sequence). Trimming cost V 6 bases and J 4 bases, with 15 bases left between them. CDR3 length: 14 amino acids. In nucleotides, the CDR3 is TGTGCCAGTAGACCCCCAGGGGTTGGCACTGAAGCTTTCTTT. This translates into CASRPPGVGTEAFF.